These 19 T cell receptor beta chains were sequenced from one sample in a study of molecular identifiers for immune sequencing clone quantification. TCRdb re-derived calls from the PCR reads in MiXCR, one entry per CDR3 protein. Of tens of thousands of distinct CDR3 sequences listed, 15% to 20% are singletons. Input material: naive CD8+ T cells from blood, with Jurkat cell RNA spiked in. Subset in this sample: FACS-sorted CD8+CD4-CCR7+CD45RA+ naive T cells. The receptors originated from a human donor in good health. Some libraries in this study had Jurkat cell RNA spiked in.

This clonotype was detected many times. The CDR3 DNA is TGTGCCAGCAGTGAAAGGGACAGGGGCCTTGGTGAAAAACTGTTTTTT. Residues: CASSERDRGLGEKLFF. The chain has TRBV6-1 and TRBJ1-4; 10 bases align to TRBD1. Looked up from germline, CDR1 is MNHNS and CDR2 is SASEGT. The CDR3 has 16 amino acids. J was trimmed by 7 bases and V by 2 bases; bases with no gene match: 7.

The chain joins TRBV4-1 to TRBJ1-3; D gene unclear. Trimming took 1 base from V and 16 from J, leaving 23 bases between them. This CDR3 contains 15 residues. Germline CDR1 MGHRA, CDR2 YSYEKL. The CDR3 DNA reads TGCGCCAGCAGCCAAGGGACGCAAGGCGGAAACACCGTGTATTTT. It specifies CASSQGTQGGNTVYF.

Notes on this clonotype: The conserved phenylalanine or tryptophan normally closing the CDR3 is absent here, so this likely arose from a read error. V usage is TRBV23-1 and J usage is TRBJ1-1; no clear D. TRBV23-1 is annotated as an ORF whose role is uncertain. The CDR3 spans 13 residues. The V end was cut by 9 bases, the J end by 0 bases, with 11 bases between. CDR3: CARFARMNTEAFY. The DNA for the CDR3 is TGCGCCAGGTTCGCCAGGATGAACACTGAAGCTTTCTAT.

This clonotype was found many times. The chain is built from TRBV20-1 and TRBJ2-2; D gene uncertain. This CDR3 spans 14 amino acids. Germline-derived CDR1 and CDR2 are DFQATT and SNEGSKA (reference sequence). With 5 bases removed from V and 0 bases from J, the gap between germline ends came to 10 bases. CDR3 amino acids: CSASRRANTGELFF. CDR3 in DNA: TGCAGTGCTTCCCGTCGGGCGAACACCGGGGAGCTGTTTTTT.

This clonotype was detected many times. This sequence joins TRBV7-6 and TRBJ2-7; maybe TRBD1 (5 bases). CDR3 length: 14 amino acids. The germline CDR1 and CDR2 sequences are SGHVS and FNYEAQ. V was pared by 5 bases and J by 1 base, with 12 bases between. The CDR3 sequence is CASSPTAVSYEQYF. CDR3 bases: TGTGCCAGCAGCCCGACAGCCGTTTCCTACGAGCAGTACTTC. Drawing the rest from reference TRBV7-6 and TRBJ2-7, the complete variable domain is GAGVSQSPRYKVTKRGQDVALRCDPISGHVSLYWYRQALGQGPEFLTYFNYEAQQDKSGLPNDRFSAERPEGSISTLTIQRTEQRDSAMYRCASSPTAVSYEQYFGPGTRLTVT.

This clonotype showed up many times. V is TRBV28 and J is TRBJ2-7; 7 nucleotides agree with TRBD2. V lost 10 bases, J lost 6 bases, and 12 bases stayed unmatched. CDR1 is MDHEN and CDR2 is SYDVKM in the germline V gene. The CDR3 is made up of 13 amino acids. The CDR3 coding sequence is TGTGCCACGGGCGGCGGGAGTCAGAGCGAGCAGTACTTC. This translates into CATGGGSQSEQYF.

This clonotype occurred many times. The rearrangement joins TRBV21-1 to TRBJ1-6. TRBV21-1 is described as a pseudogene. The CDR3 sequence is 18 residues long. The CDR3, as DNA: TGTGCCAGCAGCAACCGCGACTCTTGTAGAGAGATTAATTCACCCCTCCACTTT. Its protein product is CASSNRDSCREINSPLHF.

This clonotype has a count of ten or more. The chain couples TRBV4-1 to TRBJ2-2; 10 nucleotides agree with TRBD2. Germline values: CDR1 MGHRA, CDR2 YSYEKL. V gave up 4 bases and J gave up 7 bases; unmatched junction bases: 3. The length of the CDR3 is 14 residues. DNA for the CDR3: TGCGCCAGCAGCCCACTAGCGGGAAGCGGGGAGCTGTTTTTT. Protein product: CASSPLAGSGELFF.

This clonotype was recorded many times. The rearrangement uses TRBV15 and TRBJ2-1; tentatively, D is TRBD2 (6 bases). Trimming pared 9 bases from V and 6 bases from J, leaving 12 bases between. Germline assignment: CDR1 LNHNV and CDR2 YYDKDF (reference sequence). The CDR3 loop spans 12 amino acids. CDR3 residues: CATTEEGNEQFF. The CDR3 DNA reads as TGTGCCACTACAGAGGAGGGCAATGAGCAGTTCTTC.

This clonotype has at least ten counts. CDR3 nucleotides: TGTGCCTGGAGTGTTTGGCTAGCGGGAGTATCTACGAGTGAGCAGTTCTTC. Protein product: CAWSVWLAGVSTSEQFF. The rearrangement links TRBV30 to TRBJ2-1, with TRBD2 matching over 10 bases. Germline V gene sequence: CDR1 GTSNPN, CDR2 SVGIG (reference sequence). The CDR3 is made up of 17 amino acids. V was pared by 0 bases and J by 9 bases, with 14 bases of the junction left unmatched.

To note about this clonotype: A much bigger clone sits one base away, suggesting this may be a read error. The V call is TRBV19, the J call TRBJ2-5; 9 bases match TRBD1. Germline V gene data show CDR1 as LNHDA and CDR2 as SQIVND (reference sequence). The CDR3 has 16 residues. Losses at the gene ends were 4 bases for V and 4 bases for J; bases not matched to a gene: 10. The CDR3 nucleotides are TGTGCCAGTAGTACCTTAGGGACAGGGAAGGGAGAGACCCAGTACTTC. Translating gives CASSTLGTGKGETQYF.

On this clonotype itself: A much larger clone is a single base away; this may be a read error. The chain employs TRBV7-9 and TRBJ2-7; D is uncertain. V gave up 5 bases and J gave up 3 bases, with 14 bases separating them. The CDR3 is 14 residues long. CDR1 is SEHNR and CDR2 is FQNEAQ in the germline V gene (reference sequence). This CDR3 reads CASSPRNADYEQYF. CDR3 sequence (DNA): TGTGCCAGCAGCCCGAGAAACGCCGACTACGAGCAGTACTTC.

This clonotype has just a few counts. V gene TRBV7-2 combines with J gene TRBJ2-1, with D unresolved. V was pared by 0 bases and J by 4 bases, with 4 bases between. The CDR3 totals 13 residues. The germline V gene has CDR1 SGHTA and CDR2 FQGNSA. CDR3 sequence: CASSLARYNEQFF. For the CDR3, the DNA is TGTGCCAGCAGCTTAGCCAGGTACAATGAGCAGTTCTTC.

This clonotype was observed at least ten times. V gene TRBV11-3 combines with J gene TRBJ2-2; D unresolved. The germline V and J ends were trimmed by 6 bases and 5 bases, with 13 bases remaining between them. Germline CDR1 is SGHNT and CDR2 is YENEEA. The CDR3 totals 14 residues. The CDR3 bases are TGTGCCAGCAGGAGCCCACTGAGGACCGGGGAGCTGTTTTTT. It is translated as CASRSPLRTGELFF.

This clonotype was seen many times. This chain joins TRBV6-5 and TRBJ2-3; tentatively, D is TRBD2 (5 bases). The length of the CDR3 is 15 residues. Trimming left V 0 bases short and J 3 bases short, with 10 bases between. The germline gives CDR1 MNHEY, CDR2 SVGAGI. CDR3 nucleotide sequence: TGTGCCAGCAGTTACTCTACTAGTGGGACAGATACGCAGTATTTT. Amino acid sequence: CASSYSTSGTDTQYF.

This clonotype was recorded at least ten times. The chain has TRBV15 and TRBJ2-3; unclear D gene. CDR3 length: 13 residues. Germline CDR1 is LNHNV and CDR2 is YYDKDF (reference sequence). The V end was cut by 0 bases, the J end by 6 bases, with 7 bases between. The CDR3 sequence: CATSRERSDTQYF. The CDR3 nucleotides are TGTGCCACCAGCAGAGAAAGGAGTGATACGCAGTATTTT.

This clonotype was found many times. The rearrangement links TRBV28 to TRBJ2-3; 7 positions match TRBD2. There are 15 residues in the CDR3. Germline loops: CDR1 MDHEN, CDR2 SYDVKM. The V and J ends lost 8 bases and 5 bases, in that order; junction bases with no gene match: 13. For the CDR3, the DNA is TGTGCCAGCGTTCACGCGGGAGAAGGGTTAGATACGCAGTATTTT. Protein product: CASVHAGEGLDTQYF.

This clonotype was found many times. The chain couples TRBV20-1 to TRBJ2-1, with 7 bases matching TRBD2. Germline assignment: CDR1 DFQATT and CDR2 SNEGSKA (reference sequence). This CDR3 region has 11 residues. The J segment lost 16 bases and the V segment lost 0 bases, leaving 6 bases of the junction unmatched. The CDR3 DNA reads as TGCAGTGCTAGAGACTGGGACTACCTATTCTTC. The encoded protein is CSARDWDYLFF.

The chain links TRBV5-4 to TRBJ2-1; D is ambiguous. V lost 4 bases to trimming and J lost 7 bases, with 12 bases between them. There are 13 residues in the CDR3. Per germline, CDR1 SGHNT and CDR2 YYREEE (reference sequence). The CDR3 sequence is CASSVLNFNEQFF. DNA of the CDR3: TGTGCCAGCAGCGTACTAAATTTTAATGAGCAGTTCTTC.